Below, 23 T cell receptor beta chains from the same sample are listed, as sequenced in a study of cytomegalovirus exposure and HLA in healthy donors. The study ran its PCR with 60 Vbeta and 13 Jbeta primers. Clones were sequenced by immunoSEQ multiplex PCR, and TCRdb holds only the in-frame ones, with some missing. The data show about 130,000 clones, with over 60% seen just once and about 3% held by the top ten. The sequencing input was PBMCs. The receptors here all came from a human donor in good health.

The chain employs TRBV28 and TRBJ1-1; D is unresolved. The CDR3 consists of 14 residues. The V gene lost 3 bases and the J gene lost 1 base, with 9 bases spanning the gap. Germline V lookup: CDR1 MDHEN, CDR2 SYDVKM. As DNA, the CDR3 is TGTGCCAGCAGTTTCATTCGCGGGAACACTGAAGCTTTCTTT. Amino acid sequence: CASSFIRGNTEAFF.

The J gene is TRBJ2-3, the V gene TRBV29-1, with D unresolved. V was shortened by 3 bases and J by 1 base, with 8 bases between the two germline ends. There are 13 residues in the CDR3. Per the germline V gene, CDR1 is SQVTM and CDR2 is ANQGSEA. Here the CDR3 DNA reads TGCAGCGTTGACATTTCCCGCACAGATACGCAGTATTTT. Translation: CSVDISRTDTQYF.

The table lists this clone with a few counts. The V gene is TRBV27, the J gene TRBJ1-4, with D tentatively TRBD1 (5 bases). The germline V and J ends were trimmed by 4 bases and 8 bases, with 11 bases remaining between them. The CDR3 runs 13 residues. Germline V gene sequence: CDR1 MNHEY, CDR2 SMNVEV (reference sequence). Here the CDR3 DNA reads TGTGCCAGCAGTTCCAGGGTGCGGGAAAAACTGTTTTTT. Protein: CASSSRVREKLFF.

V gene TRBV30 combines with J gene TRBJ1-5, with D uncertain. Deletions cut 1 base from V and 3 bases from J, with 10 bases between. This CDR3 contains 14 residues. Germline V gene data show CDR1 as GTSNPN and CDR2 as SVGIG (reference sequence). The CDR3 bases are TGTGCCTGGAGTGGCGGTCAGAACAATCAGCCCCAGCATTTT. Protein: CAWSGGQNNQPQHF.

CDR3: CASSGGDGSGGNQPQHF. CDR3 sequence (DNA): TGTGCCAGCAGCGGAGGGGACGGATCGGGGGGCAATCAGCCCCAGCATTTT. This sequence joins TRBV9 and TRBJ1-5; possibly TRBD1 for D (5 bases). Germline assignment: CDR1 SGDLS and CDR2 YYNGEE. The CDR3 has 17 residues. Trimming pared 3 bases from V and 2 bases from J, leaving 18 bases between.

This clone has only a few counts. The DNA of the CDR3 is TGTGCCAGCAGCTTCGTGGGCTTAGGGGGTGGCTACACCTTC. Amino acid sequence: CASSFVGLGGGYTF. This chain links TRBV5-6 with TRBJ1-2, with D possibly matching TRBD1 (6 bases). Germline V lookup: CDR1 SGHDT, CDR2 YYEEEE. The CDR3 consists of 14 residues. V lost 2 bases and J 7 bases, leaving 15 bases between the germline ends.

The V gene is TRBV4-3, the J gene TRBJ1-4; D possibly corresponds to TRBD1 (6 bases). V gave up 0 bases and J gave up 8 bases, with 16 bases separating them. This CDR3 spans 16 amino acids. Germline CDR1 LGHNA, CDR2 YSLEER. The CDR3 loop is CASSQEVWQGNEKLFF. CDR3 DNA sequence: TGCGCCAGCAGCCAAGAAGTATGGCAGGGGAACGAAAAACTGTTTTTT.

The chain recombines TRBV15 with TRBJ2-7; 9 bases align to TRBD1. This CDR3 contains 15 residues. Germline V gene sequence: CDR1 LNHNV, CDR2 YYDKDF (reference sequence). The trim removed 1 base at V and 4 bases at J, leaving 5 bases unmatched. CDR3 bases: TGTGCCACCAGCAGAGTTGGGACAGGGAGGTACGAGCAGTACTTC. Translating gives CATSRVGTGRYEQYF.

This chain connects TRBV23-1 to TRBJ1-1; no definite D call. TRBV23-1 is designated an ORF whose function remains uncertain. V was shortened by 8 bases and J by 0 bases, with 13 bases between the two germline ends. CDR3 length: 14 residues. This CDR3 reads CASGPSAVNTEAFF. The CDR3 DNA is TGCGCCAGCGGCCCCTCTGCGGTGAACACTGAAGCTTTCTTT.

The V and J genes are TRBV6-1 and TRBJ1-2, with D perhaps matching TRBD1 (6 bases). The CDR3 covers 17 residues. Trimming took 2 bases from V and 0 from J, leaving 16 bases between them. Germline loops: CDR1 MNHNS, CDR2 SASEGT. For the CDR3, the DNA is TGTGCCAGCAGTGAATGGTGGACAGATGACACTAACTATGGCTACACCTTC. Its protein is CASSEWWTDDTNYGYTF.

J is TRBJ1-4 and V is TRBV7-2; D might be TRBD1 (5 bases). CDR3 length: 16 amino acids. The germline V gene has CDR1 SGHTA and CDR2 FQGNSA. Trimming cost V 6 bases and J 5 bases, with 19 bases left between them. CDR3 bases: TGTGCCAGCAGGTCCCGGCTGGACACCCGAAATGAAAAACTGTTTTTT. It encodes CASRSRLDTRNEKLFF. The full variable domain, in which reference TRBV7-2 and TRBJ1-4 provide the parts outside the CDR3, is GAGVSQSPSNKVTEKGKDVELRCDPISGHTALYWYRQSLGQGLEFLIYFQGNSAPDKSGLPSDRFSAERTGGSVSTLTIQRTQQEDSAVYLCASRSRLDTRNEKLFFGSGTQLSVL.

The V gene is TRBV19, the J gene TRBJ2-5; 7 bases fit TRBD2. The germline CDR1 and CDR2 sequences are LNHDA and SQIVND (reference sequence). The CDR3 has 15 residues. With 3 bases clipped from V and 4 bases from J, the junction kept 8 bases outside the gene matches. CDR3 sequence reads: CASSIGGAGVETQYF. CDR3 DNA sequence: TGTGCCAGTAGTATCGGAGGGGCGGGGGTAGAGACCCAGTACTTC. The full variable domain, with the rest looked up from reference TRBV19 and TRBJ2-5, is DGGITQSPKYLFRKEGQNVTLSCEQNLNHDAMYWYRQDPGQGLRLIYYSQIVNDFQKGDIAEGYSVSREKKESFPLTVTSAQKNPTAFYLCASSIGGAGVETQYFGPGTRLLVL.

About this clone itself: The sample contains more than one DNA sequence encoding this CDR3. V is TRBV28 and J is TRBJ2-5; maybe TRBD2 (5 bases). This CDR3 comprises 12 residues. V dropped 4 bases and J dropped 4 bases, with 7 bases sitting between them. The V gene's germline CDR1 is MDHEN and CDR2 SYDVKM. This chain's CDR3 is CASSSAGETQYF. CDR3 in DNA: TGTGCCAGCAGTTCCGCGGGAGAGACCCAGTACTTC.

The chain is built from TRBV5-1 and TRBJ1-2; no definite D call. Germline V CDR1 and CDR2: SGHRS, YFSETQ. This CDR3 is built from 15 residues. The V end was cut by 3 bases, the J end by 6 bases, with 18 bases between. The CDR3 DNA reads TGCGCCAGCAGCTCTCACTTGGGCCACCTTGATGGCTACACCTTC. As protein: CASSSHLGHLDGYTF.

This chain connects TRBV4-3 to TRBJ2-1; TRBD2 matches at 12 bases. There are 19 residues in the CDR3. CDR1 and CDR2 from the germline V gene are LGHNA and YSLEER. V was pared by 0 bases and J by 9 bases, with 15 bases of the junction left unmatched. This CDR3 reads CASSQELAILAGGRTEQFF. CDR3 bases: TGCGCCAGCAGCCAAGAGCTGGCCATCCTAGCGGGGGGGCGGACTGAGCAGTTCTTC.

CDR3 DNA sequence: TGTGCCAGTAGTACACAGGTGACCCCTGGGGTCTATGGCTACACCTTC. Translated: CASSTQVTPGVYGYTF. The chain employs TRBV19 and TRBJ1-2; perhaps TRBD1 as D (5 bases). V was shortened by 4 bases and J by 4 bases, with 19 bases between the two germline ends. The CDR3 runs to 16 residues. Germline V gives CDR1 LNHDA, CDR2 SQIVND (reference sequence). The entire variable domain, with the rest obtained from reference TRBV19 and TRBJ1-2, is as follows: DGGITQSPKYLFRKEGQNVTLSCEQNLNHDAMYWYRQDPGQGLRLIYYSQIVNDFQKGDIAEGYSVSREKKESFPLTVTSAQKNPTAFYLCASSTQVTPGVYGYTFGSGTRLTVV.

J is TRBJ2-1 and V is TRBV27, with 8 bases that match TRBD2. The V gene's germline CDR1 is MNHEY and CDR2 SMNVEV (reference sequence). The J segment lost 1 base and the V segment lost 1 base, leaving 6 bases of the junction unmatched. The CDR3 consists of 17 residues. The CDR3 loop reads CASSLFRQRGSYNEQFF. CDR3 in DNA: TGTGCCAGCAGTTTATTCAGACAGCGGGGGTCCTACAATGAGCAGTTCTTC.

The rearrangement joins TRBV6-6 to TRBJ1-4; possibly TRBD1 for D (6 bases). V lost 2 bases and J 2 bases, leaving 12 bases between the germline ends. Germline V gene sequence: CDR1 MNHNY, CDR2 SVGAGI (reference sequence). This CDR3 comprises 16 residues. The CDR3 DNA sequence: TGTGCCAGCAGTTACCCGACAGGAGCTACTAATGAAAAACTGTTTTTT. Protein product: CASSYPTGATNEKLFF.

CDR3 protein: CASKRGRGNQPQHF. CDR3 in DNA: TGTGCCAGCAAGAGGGGCAGGGGTAATCAGCCCCAGCATTTT. The chain uses TRBV28 and TRBJ1-5, with D maybe TRBD1 (6 bases). The germline gives CDR1 MDHEN, CDR2 SYDVKM. Trimming took off 7 bases at V and 4 bases at J, with 14 bases between the two ends. The CDR3 is 14 residues long.

The chain combines TRBV10-3 with TRBJ2-7, with D tentatively TRBD2 (6 bases). This CDR3 comprises 14 residues. V was cut by 4 bases and J by 3 bases, with 13 bases left in between. Germline values: CDR1 ENHRY, CDR2 SYGVKD. CDR3 sequence: CAISGSGGLYEQYF. In DNA, the CDR3 is TGTGCCATCAGTGGATCAGGAGGGCTCTACGAGCAGTACTTC.

The V gene is TRBV28, the J gene TRBJ2-7; the D is unclear. The CDR3 spans 17 residues. The germline V gene encodes CDR1 MDHEN and CDR2 SYDVKM. V shed 6 bases and J shed 3 bases, with 24 bases lying between them. Here the CDR3 reads CASSYTLSRPSSYEQYF. CDR3 DNA sequence: TGTGCCAGCAGCTACACCCTGTCTAGACCCTCGAGCTACGAGCAGTACTTC.

The chain employs TRBV19 and TRBJ2-4; TRBD1 is a possible D gene (5 bases). Germline CDR1 and CDR2: LNHDA and SQIVND (reference sequence). This CDR3 is built from 15 residues. The V gene lost 6 bases and the J gene lost 0 bases, with 12 bases spanning the gap. The DNA of the CDR3 is TGTGCCAGTAGGGGGCTTGACCTAGCCAAAAACATTCAGTACTTC. Encoded protein: CASRGLDLAKNIQYF.

The J gene is TRBJ2-7, the V gene TRBV28, with 7 bases aligning to TRBD1. V shed 5 bases, J shed 2 bases, and the junction held 3 bases outside the gene matches. Looked up from germline, CDR1 is MDHEN and CDR2 is SYDVKM. The CDR3 spans 13 residues. The CDR3 reads CASSIGTAYEQYF. The CDR3 DNA reads as TGTGCCAGCAGTATAGGGACAGCCTACGAGCAGTACTTC.